Listed below are T cell receptor beta chains from one sample, sequenced in a study of T cell responses to AZD1222 COVID-19 vaccine. Assay: immunoSEQ multiplex PCR; the TCRdb copy retains only in-frame clones and omits some. The data contain over 90,000 clones, 90% of them singletons. Here the sequenced sample was peripheral blood, taken on day 0 of AZD1222 vaccination. The receptor set was obtained from an adult in good health. Each CDR3 is given with its conserved first and last residue. Fields, in order: V gene, D gene, clone size, J gene, CDR3 protein, CDR3 DNA. A D gene is named only where the DNA matches it firmly. Clone size, where shown, is once, few, many, or a class for clones that have expanded.

V gene: TRBV15
D gene: TRBD1
clone size: few
J gene: TRBJ2-6
CDR3 protein: CATSRDRSGANVLTF
CDR3 DNA: TGTGCCACCAGTCGGGACAGGTCTGGGGCCAACGTCCTGACTTTC

V gene: TRBV12-3/TRBV12-4
D gene: .
clone size: .
J gene: TRBJ1-1
CDR3 protein: CASGPGENTEAFF
CDR3 DNA: TGTGCCAGCGGTCCAGGGGAGAACACTGAAGCTTTCTTT

V gene: TRBV27
D gene: .
clone size: .
J gene: TRBJ2-7
CDR3 protein: CASSTPGRMHEQYF
CDR3 DNA: TGTGCCAGCAGTACACCGGGACGAATGCACGAGCAGTACTTC

V gene: TRBV7-9
D gene: TRBD1
clone size: .
J gene: TRBJ1-2
CDR3 protein: CASSSQPYGQGSYGYTF
CDR3 DNA: TGTGCCAGCAGCTCACAACCTTACGGACAGGGTAGTTATGGCTACACCTTC

V gene: TRBV28
D gene: TRBD1
clone size: .
J gene: TRBJ1-5
CDR3 protein: CASTPPGTGDLYSNQPQHF
CDR3 DNA: TGTGCCAGCACCCCTCCCGGGACAGGGGACCTATATAGCAATCAGCCCCAGCATTTT

V gene: TRBV28
D gene: TRBD2
clone size: .
J gene: TRBJ2-5
CDR3 protein: CASSFPTRLAGVTHQETQYF
CDR3 DNA: TGTGCCAGCAGTTTCCCCACGCGACTAGCGGGGGTGACCCACCAAGAGACCCAGTACTTC

V gene: TRBV3-1/TRBV3-2
D gene: .
clone size: .
J gene: TRBJ2-5
CDR3 protein: CASSQVSPQETQYF
CDR3 DNA: TGTGCCAGCAGCCAAGTCTCCCCCCAAGAGACCCAGTACTTC

V gene: TRBV5-1
D gene: .
clone size: .
J gene: TRBJ2-1
CDR3 protein: CASSLGYYNEQFF
CDR3 DNA: TGCGCCAGCAGCTTGGGCTACTACAATGAGCAGTTCTTC

V gene: TRBV2
D gene: .
clone size: .
J gene: TRBJ2-7
CDR3 protein: CASSDQGNSEQYF
CDR3 DNA: TGTGCCAGCAGTGACCAGGGGAATAGCGAGCAGTACTTC

V gene: TRBV3-1/TRBV3-2
D gene: .
clone size: .
J gene: TRBJ1-4
CDR3 protein: CASSAGGQNEKLFF
CDR3 DNA: TGTGCCAGCAGCGCCGGGGGGCAAAATGAAAAACTGTTTTTT

V gene: TRBV11-2
D gene: .
clone size: .
J gene: TRBJ2-1
CDR3 protein: CASSLGATGYNEQFF
CDR3 DNA: TGTGCCAGCAGCTTAGGGGCGACAGGCTACAATGAGCAGTTCTTC

V gene: TRBV7-6
D gene: TRBD1
clone size: .
J gene: TRBJ2-2
CDR3 protein: CASTETGTGPTGELFF
CDR3 DNA: TGTGCCAGCACCGAAACGGGGACAGGGCCCACCGGGGAGCTGTTTTTT

V gene: TRBV5-8
D gene: TRBD1
clone size: .
J gene: TRBJ1-4
CDR3 protein: CASSPGQPNEKLFF
CDR3 DNA: TGTGCCAGCAGCCCGGGACAGCCTAATGAAAAACTGTTTTTT

V gene: TRBV18
D gene: .
clone size: .
J gene: TRBJ1-1
CDR3 protein: CASSPLERTEAFF
CDR3 DNA: TGTGCCAGCTCACCACTGGAGAGGACTGAAGCTTTCTTT

V gene: TRBV6-5
D gene: TRBD1
clone size: .
J gene: TRBJ1-6
CDR3 protein: CASSYNRDSASPLHF
CDR3 DNA: TGTGCCAGCAGTTACAACCGGGACAGTGCTTCACCCCTCCACTTT

V gene: TRBV28
D gene: TRBD2
clone size: .
J gene: TRBJ2-3
CDR3 protein: CASSLLAGPDTQYF
CDR3 DNA: TGTGCCAGCAGTTTACTAGCGGGGCCAGATACGCAGTATTTT

V gene: TRBV9
D gene: .
clone size: .
J gene: TRBJ2-5
CDR3 protein: CASSVYRTGETQYF
CDR3 DNA: TGTGCCAGCAGCGTATACAGAACGGGGGAGACCCAGTACTTC

V gene: TRBV6-5
D gene: .
clone size: .
J gene: TRBJ1-2
CDR3 protein: CASRANRDGNYGYTF
CDR3 DNA: TGTGCCAGCAGAGCCAACAGGGATGGGAACTATGGCTACACCTTC

V gene: TRBV6-1
D gene: .
clone size: medium-sized
J gene: TRBJ1-4
CDR3 protein: CASSEEGGRLFF
CDR3 DNA: TGTGCCAGCAGTGAAGAGGGAGGAAGACTGTTTTTT

V gene: TRBV5-4
D gene: .
clone size: .
J gene: TRBJ2-5
CDR3 protein: CASSFWGIGETQYF
CDR3 DNA: TGTGCCAGCAGCTTCTGGGGCATTGGGGAGACCCAGTACTTC

V gene: TRBV5-8
D gene: TRBD1
clone size: .
J gene: TRBJ2-7
CDR3 protein: CASGDRFYEQYF
CDR3 DNA: TGTGCCAGCGGGGACAGATTCTACGAGCAGTACTTC

V gene: TRBV21-1
D gene: .
clone size: few
J gene: TRBJ1-1
CDR3 protein: CASSKRRAGPNTEAFF
CDR3 DNA: TGTGCCAGCAGCAAACGTCGGGCAGGACCGAACACTGAAGCTTTCTTT

V gene: TRBV30
D gene: .
clone size: .
J gene: TRBJ1-4
CDR3 protein: CAWRDIATNEKLFF
CDR3 DNA: TGTGCCTGGAGAGACATTGCAACTAATGAAAAACTGTTTTTT

V gene: TRBV6-1
D gene: .
clone size: .
J gene: TRBJ2-1
CDR3 protein: CASSEVDSFSEQFF
CDR3 DNA: TGTGCCAGCAGTGAAGTTGACTCGTTTTCTGAGCAGTTCTTC

V gene: TRBV28
D gene: .
clone size: .
J gene: TRBJ1-5
CDR3 protein: CASRVWVDNQPQHF
CDR3 DNA: TGTGCCAGCAGGGTTTGGGTGGACAATCAGCCCCAGCATTTT

V gene: TRBV20-1
D gene: .
clone size: .
J gene: TRBJ2-1
CDR3 protein: CSAGPGGVQFF
CDR3 DNA: TGCAGTGCTGGGCCTGGCGGTGTCCAGTTCTTC

V gene: TRBV11-3
D gene: .
clone size: .
J gene: TRBJ2-2
CDR3 protein: CASSRGGGGTGELFF
CDR3 DNA: TGTGCCAGCAGCCGGGGTGGGGGCGGTACCGGGGAGCTGTTTTTT

V gene: TRBV3-1/TRBV3-2
D gene: .
clone size: .
J gene: TRBJ1-1
CDR3 protein: CASSQARRMRTEAFF
CDR3 DNA: TGTGCCAGCAGCCAAGCTCGCAGGATGAGGACTGAAGCTTTCTTT

V gene: TRBV4-1
D gene: .
clone size: .
J gene: TRBJ2-7
CDR3 protein: CASSWESDIVGYEQYF
CDR3 DNA: TGCGCCAGCAGTTGGGAGTCGGATATAGTCGGCTACGAGCAGTACTTC

V gene: TRBV19
D gene: TRBD2
clone size: .
J gene: TRBJ2-1
CDR3 protein: CATGTRDNEQFF
CDR3 DNA: TGTGCCACCGGGACTAGAGACAATGAGCAGTTCTTC

V gene: TRBV4-2
D gene: .
clone size: once
J gene: TRBJ1-3
CDR3 protein: CASSQDGTPGNTIYF
CDR3 DNA: TGTGCCAGCAGCCAAGATGGAACCCCTGGAAACACCATATATTTT

V gene: TRBV5-1
D gene: TRBD1
clone size: .
J gene: TRBJ2-3
CDR3 protein: CASSLVGQGAYTQYF
CDR3 DNA: TGCGCCAGCAGCTTGGTTGGCCAGGGGGCATATACGCAGTATTTT

V gene: TRBV30
D gene: .
clone size: .
J gene: TRBJ1-5
CDR3 protein: CAWSVRNNQPQHF
CDR3 DNA: TGTGCCTGGAGTGTACGAAACAATCAGCCCCAGCATTTT

V gene: TRBV7-2
D gene: TRBD2
clone size: .
J gene: TRBJ2-1
CDR3 protein: CASSFWGRDEQFF
CDR3 DNA: TGTGCCAGCAGCTTCTGGGGGAGGGATGAGCAGTTCTTC

V gene: TRBV19
D gene: TRBD1
clone size: .
J gene: TRBJ1-5
CDR3 protein: CASTDGQVGLSRNQPQHF
CDR3 DNA: TGTGCCAGTACCGATGGACAGGTCGGATTAAGCCGCAATCAGCCCCAGCATTTT

V gene: TRBV3-1/TRBV3-2
D gene: .
clone size: once
J gene: TRBJ1-3
CDR3 protein: CASSALASGNTIYF
CDR3 DNA: TGTGCCAGCAGCGCCTTGGCCTCTGGAAACACCATATATTTT

V gene: TRBV7-9
D gene: .
clone size: .
J gene: TRBJ1-6
CDR3 protein: CASSPPSSYNSPLHF
CDR3 DNA: TGTGCCAGCAGCCCGCCCAGCTCCTATAATTCACCCCTCCACTTT

V gene: TRBV4-2
D gene: .
clone size: .
J gene: TRBJ2-5
CDR3 protein: CASSPGGSSETQYF
CDR3 DNA: TGTGCCAGCAGCCCTGGGGGCTCCTCAGAGACCCAGTACTTC

V gene: TRBV6-1
D gene: .
clone size: .
J gene: TRBJ2-7
CDR3 protein: CASSEVWNFYEQYF
CDR3 DNA: TGTGCCAGCAGTGAAGTTTGGAATTTCTACGAGCAGTACTTC

V gene: TRBV11-3
D gene: .
clone size: .
J gene: TRBJ2-2
CDR3 protein: CASSLDQGGTANTGELFF
CDR3 DNA: TGTGCCAGCAGCTTAGATCAGGGGGGGACCGCGAACACCGGGGAGCTGTTTTTT

V gene: TRBV19
D gene: TRBD1
clone size: .
J gene: TRBJ1-4
CDR3 protein: CASSQGTGNEKLFF
CDR3 DNA: TGTGCCAGTAGCCAGGGGACAGGGAACGAAAAACTGTTTTTT

V gene: TRBV6-1
D gene: TRBD2
clone size: .
J gene: TRBJ2-4
CDR3 protein: CASSEHIAGENIQYF
CDR3 DNA: TGTGCCAGCAGTGAACATATAGCGGGGGAAAACATTCAGTACTTC

V gene: TRBV5-4
D gene: .
clone size: .
J gene: TRBJ1-3
CDR3 protein: CASSLWGAGNTIYF
CDR3 DNA: TGTGCCAGCAGCTTGTGGGGAGCTGGAAACACCATATATTTT

V gene: TRBV11-1
D gene: .
clone size: once
J gene: TRBJ1-1
CDR3 protein: CASSLGGQITEAFF
CDR3 DNA: TGTGCCAGCAGCTTAGGGGGGCAGATCACTGAAGCTTTCTTT

V gene: TRBV6-1
D gene: .
clone size: .
J gene: TRBJ1-4
CDR3 protein: CASSEVGIPGDGLFF
CDR3 DNA: TGTGCCAGCAGTGAAGTGGGGATCCCCGGAGATGGGCTGTTTTTT

V gene: TRBV3-1/TRBV3-2
D gene: .
clone size: .
J gene: TRBJ1-4
CDR3 protein: CASSQGTYTGEKLFF
CDR3 DNA: TGTGCCAGCAGCCAAGGGACTTATACGGGAGAAAAACTGTTTTTT

V gene: TRBV20-1
D gene: .
clone size: .
J gene: TRBJ2-1
CDR3 protein: CSALGQEQFF
CDR3 DNA: TGCAGTGCTCTTGGACAGGAGCAGTTCTTC

V gene: TRBV6-6
D gene: .
clone size: .
J gene: TRBJ1-2
CDR3 protein: CASSYSTKVHYGYTF
CDR3 DNA: TGTGCCAGCAGTTACTCGACGAAGGTCCACTATGGCTACACCTTC

V gene: TRBV4-3
D gene: .
clone size: .
J gene: TRBJ2-4
CDR3 protein: CASSQERGNIQYF
CDR3 DNA: TGCGCCAGCAGCCAAGAAAGGGGAAACATTCAGTACTTC

V gene: TRBV5-4
D gene: TRBD1
clone size: .
J gene: TRBJ1-2
CDR3 protein: CASTSSDRDYGYTF
CDR3 DNA: TGTGCCAGCACCAGCTCAGACAGGGACTATGGCTACACCTTC

V gene: TRBV9
D gene: .
clone size: .
J gene: TRBJ2-2
CDR3 protein: CASSVGVGYATGELFF
CDR3 DNA: TGTGCCAGCAGCGTAGGGGTGGGGTACGCCACCGGGGAGCTGTTTTTT

V gene: TRBV27
D gene: TRBD1
clone size: .
J gene: TRBJ2-6
CDR3 protein: CASSLRGPIFSGANVLTF
CDR3 DNA: TGTGCCAGCAGTTTGAGGGGGCCCATATTCTCTGGGGCCAACGTCCTGACTTTC